This TCR beta chain derives from a study of radiation and T cells in renal cell carcinoma. As regards this clone: What it binds is not known.

Regarding treatment: treatment-naive control, cytoreductive nephrectomy. Control samples are tumors resected by cytoreductive nephrectomy without prior radiation. This renal cell carcinoma was of the clear cell type. General observations from the study: In nephrectomy-only tumors, top 100 clonotypes averaged approximately 45%, versus roughly 50% irradiated.

Profiled with immunoSEQ multiplex PCR; TCRdb holds only in-frame clones, not every one. Of some 16,000 clones listed, about 58% are singletons. There are 14 residues in the CDR3. V was shortened by 5 bases and J by 1 base, with 14 bases between the two germline ends. Germline CDR1 GTSNPN, CDR2 SVGIG (reference sequence). The chain combines TRBV30 with TRBJ1-2; D call uncertain. The clonotype was recovered from a man between 40 and 49 years old with renal cell carcinoma. The input for sequencing was tumor tissue, taken from a patient whose treatment was nephrectomy without radiotherapy. In nucleotides, the CDR3 is TGTGCCTGGGCCCCACGGGGTAATAACTATGGCTACACCTTC. Amino acid sequence: CAWAPRGNNYGYTF.